The sequence of this T cell receptor beta chain was determined in a study of blood T cells in healthy people across ages. Study-level background: T cells yielded about one barcoded beta molecule per two cells through template switching. Study-wide results and limits: Per million T cells, TCR beta diversity dropped about linearly as age rose.

The CDR3 runs to 14 residues. V was pared by 3 bases and J by 3 bases, with 12 bases between. The germline V gene encodes CDR1 MNHEY and CDR2 SMNVEV (reference sequence). As regards this clonotype: Its antigen is undetermined.

Together with a sample-barcoded 5' primer, a J-beta primer mix was included in a second PCR lasting about 6 to 11 cycles. Template switching added a 12-random-nucleotide identifier to every cDNA molecule. Individual samples furnished no less than 2.5 million CDR3-containing paired-end reads apiece. A single record per CDR3 protein comes from TCRdb applying MiXCR to the 5' RACE reads. The sample lists about 1.4 million distinct CDR3 sequences; approximately 59% were seen once. The receptor was isolated from a man aged 18-30 years in good health. The chain couples TRBV27 to TRBJ2-7; D may correspond to TRBD1 or TRBD2 (6 bases each). Material: blood. CDR3 sequence reads: CASSFARGGYEQYF. The CDR3 nucleotides are TGTGCCAGCAGTTTTGCCAGGGGAGGCTACGAGCAGTACTTC.